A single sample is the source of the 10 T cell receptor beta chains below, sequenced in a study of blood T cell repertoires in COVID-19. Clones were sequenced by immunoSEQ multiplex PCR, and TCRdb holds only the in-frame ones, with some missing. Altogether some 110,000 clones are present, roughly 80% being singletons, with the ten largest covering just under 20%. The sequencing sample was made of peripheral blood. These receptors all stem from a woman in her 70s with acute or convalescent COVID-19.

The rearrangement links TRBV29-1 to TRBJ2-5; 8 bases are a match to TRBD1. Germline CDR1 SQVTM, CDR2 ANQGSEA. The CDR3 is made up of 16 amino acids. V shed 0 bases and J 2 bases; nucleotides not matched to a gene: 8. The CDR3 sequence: CSVEDPLNRGQETQYF. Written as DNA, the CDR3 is TGCAGCGTTGAAGATCCCCTCAACAGGGGGCAAGAGACCCAGTACTTC.

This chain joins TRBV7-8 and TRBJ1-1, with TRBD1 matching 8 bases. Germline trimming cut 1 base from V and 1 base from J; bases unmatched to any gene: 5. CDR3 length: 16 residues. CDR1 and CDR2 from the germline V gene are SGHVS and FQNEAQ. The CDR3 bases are TGTGCCAGCAGCTTAGGTCTAGGACAGGGGAACACTGAAGCTTTCTTT. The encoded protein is CASSLGLGQGNTEAFF.

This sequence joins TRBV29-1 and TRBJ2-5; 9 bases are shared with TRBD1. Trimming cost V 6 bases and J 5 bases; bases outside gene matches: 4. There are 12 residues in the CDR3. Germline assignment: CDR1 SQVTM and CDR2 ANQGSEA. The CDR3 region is CSVDRGWETQYF. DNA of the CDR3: TGCAGCGTCGACAGGGGGTGGGAGACCCAGTACTTC. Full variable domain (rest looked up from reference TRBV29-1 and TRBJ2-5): SAVISQKPSRDICQRGTSLTIQCQVDSQVTMMFWYRQQPGQSLTLIATANQGSEATYESGFVIDKFPISRPNLTFSTLTVSNMSPEDSSIYLCSVDRGWETQYFGPGTRLLVL.

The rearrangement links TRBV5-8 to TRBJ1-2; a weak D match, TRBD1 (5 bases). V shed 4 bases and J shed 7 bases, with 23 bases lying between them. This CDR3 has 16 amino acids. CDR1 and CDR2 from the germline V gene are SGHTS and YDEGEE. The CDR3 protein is CASSVGAPGSTSGYTF. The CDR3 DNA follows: TGTGCCAGCAGCGTTGGGGCTCCTGGGTCAACCTCTGGCTACACCTTC.

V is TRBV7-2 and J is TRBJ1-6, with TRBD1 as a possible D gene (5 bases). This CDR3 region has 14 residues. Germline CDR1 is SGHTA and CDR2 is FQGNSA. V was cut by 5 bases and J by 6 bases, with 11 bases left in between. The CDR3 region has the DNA TGTGCCAGCAGCCCACCGGGGGGTAATTCACCCCTCCACTTT. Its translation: CASSPPGGNSPLHF.

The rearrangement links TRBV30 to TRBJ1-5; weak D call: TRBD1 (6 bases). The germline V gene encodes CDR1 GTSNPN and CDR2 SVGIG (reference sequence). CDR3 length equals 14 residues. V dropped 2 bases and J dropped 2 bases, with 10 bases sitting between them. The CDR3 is CAWSKGGGNQPQHF. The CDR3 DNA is TGTGCCTGGAGTAAGGGGGGGGGCAATCAGCCCCAGCATTTT.

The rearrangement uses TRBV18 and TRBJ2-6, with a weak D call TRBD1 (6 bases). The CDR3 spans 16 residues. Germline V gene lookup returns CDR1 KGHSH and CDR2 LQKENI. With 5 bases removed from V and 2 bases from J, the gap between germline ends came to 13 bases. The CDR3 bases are TGTGCCAGCTCAGAGCCCACAGGGACTGGGGCCAACGTCCTGACTTTC. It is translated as CASSEPTGTGANVLTF.

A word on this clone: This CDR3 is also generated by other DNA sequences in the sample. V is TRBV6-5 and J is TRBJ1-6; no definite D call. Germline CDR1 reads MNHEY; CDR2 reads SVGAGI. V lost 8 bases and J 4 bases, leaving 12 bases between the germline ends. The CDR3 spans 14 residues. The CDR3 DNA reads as TGTGCCAGCTCTTACGCGGAATATAATTCACCCCTCCACTTT. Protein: CASSYAEYNSPLHF.

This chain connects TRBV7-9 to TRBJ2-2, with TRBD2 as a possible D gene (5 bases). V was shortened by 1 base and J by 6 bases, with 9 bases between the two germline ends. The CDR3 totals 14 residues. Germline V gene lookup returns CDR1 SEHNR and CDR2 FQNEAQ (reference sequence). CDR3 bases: TGTGCCAGCAGCTTAGGGATTAGCGCCGGGGAGCTGTTTTTT. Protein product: CASSLGISAGELFF. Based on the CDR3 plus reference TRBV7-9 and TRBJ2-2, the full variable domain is DTGVSQNPRHKITKRGQNVTFRCDPISEHNRLYWYRQTLGQGPEFLTYFQNEAQLEKSRLLSDRFSAERPKGSFSTLEIQRTEQGDSAMYLCASSLGISAGELFFGEGSRLTVL.

Written as DNA, the CDR3 is TGCAGTGCTAGAGCCGACAGGGCCCAGTACTTC. Translation: CSARADRAQYF. The chain recombines TRBV20-1 with TRBJ2-5; TRBD1 matches 7 bases. The CDR3 covers 11 residues. Per germline, CDR1 DFQATT and CDR2 SNEGSKA (reference sequence). V was pared by 1 base and J by 9 bases, with 2 bases of the junction left unmatched.